The 25 T cell receptor beta chains presented below share a single source sample, sequenced in a study of OX40 agonist ivuxolimab in advanced cancers. Libraries were prepared by immunoSEQ multiplex PCR; TCRdb keeps only in-frame clonotypes and omits some of them. The profile shows 35,000 or so clones, around 82% of them singletons. The sequenced sample was CD4+ or CD8+ T cells sorted from blood, obtained in a trial of the OX40 agonist ivuxolimab. The receptor set was obtained from an adult with an advanced solid tumor such as melanoma, head and neck, liver or kidney cancer.

The rearrangement links TRBV10-3 to TRBJ2-7; TRBD2 agrees at 7 bases. V shed 7 bases, J shed 4 bases, and the junction held 1 base outside the gene matches. Germline V CDR1 and CDR2: ENHRY, SYGVKD. This CDR3 contains 11 residues. CDR3 nucleotide sequence: TGTGCCATCACGGGGGGATACGAGCAGTACTTC. Its translation is CAITGGYEQYF.

The chain uses TRBV5-1 and TRBJ2-5; D remains unclear. This CDR3 has 14 amino acids. The germline CDR1 and CDR2 sequences are SGHRS and YFSETQ. The V and J ends lost 0 bases and 3 bases respectively, with 9 bases between them. CDR3 sequence reads: CASSLVLAKETQYF. CDR3 in DNA: TGCGCCAGCAGCTTGGTGCTGGCCAAAGAGACCCAGTACTTC.

The genes are TRBV7-9 and TRBJ1-2; TRBD1 agrees at 7 bases. CDR1 SEHNR and CDR2 FQNEAQ come from the germline V gene (reference sequence). The J segment lost 4 bases and the V segment lost 4 bases, leaving 12 bases of the junction unmatched. The CDR3 length is 16 residues. The CDR3 reads CASSSGGAGGSYGYTF. The CDR3 DNA is TGTGCCAGCAGCTCCGGCGGGGCAGGGGGTTCCTATGGCTACACCTTC.

The chain has TRBV27 and TRBJ2-1, with 8 bases lining up with TRBD2. Losses at the gene ends were 6 bases for V and 4 bases for J; bases not matched to a gene: 8. Germline V lookup: CDR1 MNHEY, CDR2 SMNVEV (reference sequence). This CDR3 has 15 residues. This chain's CDR3 is CASRFSSGRYNEQFF. In DNA form, the CDR3 reads TGTGCCAGCAGATTCTCTAGCGGGCGTTACAATGAGCAGTTCTTC.

This clone was detected only once. The CDR3 sequence is CASSLEGGEQFF. CDR3 in DNA: TGTGCCAGCAGCTTAGAGGGAGGTGAGCAGTTCTTC. The V call is TRBV11-3, the J call TRBJ2-1, with a weak D call TRBD2 (6 bases). V dropped 0 bases and J dropped 9 bases, with 6 bases sitting between them. The CDR3 has 12 residues. Germline V lookup: CDR1 SGHNT, CDR2 YENEEA.

A few counts support this clone. The CDR3 DNA reads TGCAGCGTTGTGTACGGCGGCAGCTACAATGAGCAGTTCTTC. Residues: CSVVYGGSYNEQFF. This chain joins TRBV29-1 and TRBJ2-1; no firm D call. Germline V CDR1 and CDR2: SQVTM, ANQGSEA. The CDR3 is 14 residues long. V shed 4 bases and J shed 3 bases, with 13 bases lying between them.

V and J are TRBV5-1 and TRBJ2-7; a weak D match, TRBD2 (5 bases). V was trimmed by 1 base and J by 3 bases, leaving 8 bases between them. Looked up from germline, CDR1 is SGHRS and CDR2 is YFSETQ. The CDR3 loop spans 13 amino acids. CDR3 nucleotides: TGCGCCAGCAGCTTGAGCGGTCTCTACGAGCAGTACTTC. Protein: CASSLSGLYEQYF.

This clone was observed a single time. The chain has TRBV7-9 and TRBJ2-3; 7 bases align to TRBD1. From germline, CDR1 is SEHNR and CDR2 FQNEAQ (reference sequence). There are 17 residues in the CDR3. Losses at the gene ends were 0 bases for V and 1 base for J; bases not matched to a gene: 7. CDR3 nucleotides: TGTGCCAGCAGCTTAGCCCCGGGACAGATCCGCACAGATACGCAGTATTTT. Translated: CASSLAPGQIRTDTQYF.

This rearrangement joins TRBV4-1 to TRBJ2-3; the D is unclear. Germline V CDR1 and CDR2: MGHRA, YSYEKL. Trimming took off 1 base at V and 5 bases at J, with 16 bases between the two ends. The CDR3 covers 16 residues. DNA of the CDR3: TGCGCCAGCAGCCAAGGATTGGGCCCAAGGGTAGATACGCAGTATTTT. Protein: CASSQGLGPRVDTQYF.

This clone was detected only once. V is TRBV5-1 and J is TRBJ2-7, with D perhaps TRBD2 (6 bases). Germline V gives CDR1 SGHRS, CDR2 YFSETQ. V was cut by 2 bases and J by 4 bases, with 19 bases left in between. The CDR3 runs to 16 residues. CDR3 loop: CASSFQGIGRDYEQYF. CDR3 sequence (DNA): TGCGCCAGCAGCTTTCAGGGCATTGGGCGGGATTACGAGCAGTACTTC.

The gene calls are TRBV2 and TRBJ2-1, with 8 bases fitting TRBD1. J gave up 2 bases and V 6 bases, and 3 bases lay outside the gene matches. This CDR3 contains 14 residues. Germline CDR1 reads SNHLY; CDR2 reads FYNNEI. The CDR3 coding sequence is TGTGCCAGCAGCGGACAGGGCGCCTACAATGAGCAGTTCTTC. It codes for CASSGQGAYNEQFF.

This sequence joins TRBV4-1 and TRBJ2-2, with 11 bases fitting TRBD2. Germline trimming cut 4 bases from V and 4 bases from J; bases unmatched to any gene: 5. The CDR3 is 16 amino acids. The V gene's germline CDR1 is MGHRA and CDR2 YSYEKL. CDR3 bases: TGCGCCAGCAGCCTCCTAGCGGGAGGTGGCACCGGGGAGCTGTTTTTT. It codes for CASSLLAGGGTGELFF.

This sequence joins TRBV2 and TRBJ1-1, with TRBD1 as a possible D gene (5 bases). V lost 10 bases and J lost 8, with 17 bases in between. The CDR3 sequence is 12 residues long. Germline V lookup: CDR1 SNHLY, CDR2 FYNNEI. CDR3 coding DNA: TGTGCCACCGAAGGGTCCAGGGAGGAAGCTTTCTTT. Translating it yields CATEGSREEAFF.

The chain is built from TRBV10-2 and TRBJ1-1; perhaps TRBD1 as D (6 bases). The ends were cut back, 3 bases at V and 1 base at J, with 12 bases in the middle. Germline V CDR1 and CDR2: WSHSY, SAAADI. The CDR3 loop spans 15 amino acids. DNA of the CDR3: TGCGCCAGCAGTGAAACCCAGGGGACGAACACTGAAGCTTTCTTT. Protein sequence: CASSETQGTNTEAFF.

This chain joins TRBV28 and TRBJ2-6; TRBD1 matches at 7 bases. CDR3 length: 19 amino acids. The junction had 11 bases not matched to a gene; V was cut back by 3 bases and J by 0 bases. Looked up from germline, CDR1 is MDHEN and CDR2 is SYDVKM. For the CDR3, the DNA is TGTGCCAGCAGTTTTCGAGGGCAGGGGGTTGACTCTGGGGCCAACGTCCTGACTTTC. It encodes CASSFRGQGVDSGANVLTF.

In its sample, this clone was seen a few times. Written as DNA, the CDR3 is TGTGCCAGCAATCTTAGGAACACCGGGGAGCTGTTTTTT. Translating it yields CASNLRNTGELFF. The genes are TRBV28 and TRBJ2-2; D not certain. Trimming stripped 7 bases from V and 1 base from J, with 7 bases between. This CDR3 spans 13 amino acids. From germline, CDR1 is MDHEN and CDR2 SYDVKM.

V and J are TRBV7-3 and TRBJ2-3; the D call may be TRBD1 or TRBD2 (5 bases each). Germline CDR1 SGHTA, CDR2 FQGTGA. CDR3 length equals 15 residues. V lost 5 bases, J lost 2 bases, and 14 bases lay in between. The CDR3 reads CASSREGTPTDTQYF. The CDR3 DNA reads as TGTGCCAGCAGCCGTGAGGGGACCCCCACAGATACGCAGTATTTT.

In regard to this clone: A read error may account for a junction end that differs from germline. The V call is TRBV6-1, the J call TRBJ2-1; D may be TRBD2 (5 bases). The germline V gene has CDR1 MNHNS and CDR2 SASEGT. The CDR3 is made up of 11 amino acids. The chain's CDR3 is CASSQAAEQFF. CDR3 bases: TGTGCCAGCAGTCAAGCGGCAGAGCAGTTCTTC.

This chain uses TRBV29-1 with TRBJ2-7; perhaps TRBD2 as D (6 bases). Trimming removed 5 bases at V and 4 bases at J, with 18 bases between. Looked up from germline, CDR1 is SQVTM and CDR2 is ANQGSEA. CDR3 length: 14 amino acids. DNA for the CDR3: TGCAGCGTTAGACTAGGAAAAAAAGGTTACGAGCAGTACTTC. Translation gives CSVRLGKKGYEQYF.

The genes are TRBV2 and TRBJ1-2, with D perhaps TRBD1 (5 bases). Trimming left V 0 bases short and J 0 bases short, with 14 bases between. CDR3 size: 17 residues. Germline lookup yields CDR1 SNHLY and CDR2 FYNNEI. The CDR3 nucleotides read TGTGCCAGCAGTGAAGCGGCGTGGGGGGAAACTAACTATGGCTACACCTTC. Its translation is CASSEAAWGETNYGYTF.

This clone has more than one count but fewer than ten. The chain links TRBV28 to TRBJ1-5, with D possibly being TRBD1 (5 bases). There are 16 residues in the CDR3. Trimming stripped 5 bases from V and 0 bases from J, with 14 bases between. The germline V gene encodes CDR1 MDHEN and CDR2 SYDVKM. CDR3 residues: CASSPDRDYSNQPQHF. The CDR3 bases are TGTGCCAGCAGTCCAGACAGAGATTATAGCAATCAGCCCCAGCATTTT.

This chain uses TRBV27 with TRBJ2-2; TRBD1 aligns across 10 bases. This CDR3 has 14 amino acids. With 4 bases clipped from V and 6 bases from J, the junction kept 2 bases outside the gene matches. The germline V gene has CDR1 MNHEY and CDR2 SMNVEV (reference sequence). CDR3 in amino acids: CASSWDRGAGELFF. The CDR3 DNA follows: TGTGCCAGCAGTTGGGACAGGGGAGCCGGGGAGCTGTTTTTT.

The chain carries TRBV6-1 and TRBJ1-5; no clear D gene. Trimming removed 4 bases from V and 1 base from J, with 11 bases in between. CDR3 size: 15 residues. Per the germline V gene, CDR1 is MNHNS and CDR2 is SASEGT. The CDR3 nucleotides are TGTGCCAGCAGTGTCGGGAGGTCGAGCAATCAGCCCCAGCATTTT. Protein product: CASSVGRSSNQPQHF.

The chain uses TRBV7-9 and TRBJ2-7; 8 bases match TRBD1. Germline CDR1 reads SEHNR; CDR2 reads FQNEAQ (reference sequence). V lost 5 bases, J lost 4 bases, and 10 bases stayed unmatched. The CDR3 runs to 15 residues. The CDR3 DNA reads as TGTGCCAGCAGCCCAGAGGCAGGGGGCTCGTACGAGCAGTACTTC. Translation gives CASSPEAGGSYEQYF.

The chain carries TRBV19 and TRBJ2-5, with D maybe TRBD1 (6 bases). Germline V gene sequence: CDR1 LNHDA, CDR2 SQIVND (reference sequence). The CDR3 covers 15 residues. Trimming took 4 bases from V and 1 from J, leaving 13 bases between them. As DNA, the CDR3 is TGTGCCAGTAGTAAAAGGGGCAGGGGCCAAGAGACCCAGTACTTC. Its protein is CASSKRGRGQETQYF.